The 9 T cell receptor beta chains reported below all come from one sample, sequenced in a study of vaccination and CD4 T cells after COVID-19. Their antigens remain unidentified. Treatment described: roughly nine-day PBMC culture with coronavirus spike peptide pools or control peptides (ViraFEST assay). The Oncomine TCR Beta short-read assay was applied to DNA of cultured CD4+ T cells. Via MiXCR, TCRdb re-called the PCR reads, giving one row per CDR3 protein. The data contain more than 10,000 distinct CDR3 sequences, over 45% of them seen just once; the ten biggest clones take up 29%. The sequencing input was CD4+ T cells from blood, cultured in vitro. The receptors stem from a human donor who had recovered from COVID-19.

This clonotype has only a few counts. The chain's CDR3 is CASTDRARWEHTEAFF. Here the CDR3 DNA reads TGTGCCAGTACGGATCGAGCGAGGTGGGAGCACACTGAAGCTTTCTTT. The rearrangement joins TRBV19 to TRBJ1-1; D remains ambiguous. Germline-derived CDR1 and CDR2 are LNHDA and SQIVND (reference sequence). The CDR3 consists of 16 residues. V lost 7 bases and J lost 3, with 21 bases in between.

This clonotype was recorded a few times. The rearrangement links TRBV19 to TRBJ1-3, with D hard to call. CDR3 size: 16 residues. From germline, CDR1 is LNHDA and CDR2 SQIVND (reference sequence). The germline V and J ends were trimmed by 3 bases and 2 bases, with 14 bases remaining between them. The DNA of the CDR3 is TGTGCCAGTAGTATTGAGGGAGTGGGGACTGGAAACACCATATATTTT. This translates into CASSIEGVGTGNTIYF. Complete variable domain (other parts from reference TRBV19 and TRBJ1-3): DGGITQSPKYLFRKEGQNVTLSCEQNLNHDAMYWYRQDPGQGLRLIYYSQIVNDFQKGDIAEGYSVSREKKESFPLTVTSAQKNPTAFYLCASSIEGVGTGNTIYFGEGSWLTVV.

The rearrangement uses TRBV10-3 and TRBJ1-1; 8 bases are shared with TRBD1. The CDR3 spans 16 residues. Germline-derived CDR1 and CDR2 are ENHRY and SYGVKD. V shed 6 bases, J shed 2 bases, and the junction held 11 bases outside the gene matches. CDR3 protein: CAISPGTGGDNTEAFF. The CDR3 region has the DNA TGTGCCATCAGCCCGGGAACAGGGGGTGATAACACTGAAGCTTTCTTT.

Here the CDR3 reads CASSSRVWDTQYF. The DNA of the CDR3 is TGTGCCAGTAGCAGTAGGGTATGGGATACGCAGTATTTT. The rearrangement links TRBV19 to TRBJ2-3; D not resolved. Germline CDR1 LNHDA, CDR2 SQIVND (reference sequence). The CDR3 has 13 amino acids. V dropped 6 bases and J dropped 6 bases, with 13 bases sitting between them.

This chain links TRBV11-2 with TRBJ2-5, with a possible D match to TRBD1 (5 bases). This CDR3 contains 13 residues. The germline CDR1 and CDR2 sequences are SGHAT and FQNNGV. Deletions cut 5 bases from V and 4 bases from J, with 11 bases between. The CDR3, as DNA: TGTGCCAGCAGCAGGGGATCGGGAGAGACCCAGTACTTC. This codes for CASSRGSGETQYF. Looking up the rest from reference TRBV11-2 and TRBJ2-5 gives the full variable domain: EAGVAQSPRYKIIEKRQSVAFWCNPISGHATLYWYQQILGQGPKLLIQFQNNGVVDDSQLPKDRFSAERLKGVDSTLKIQPAKLEDSAVYLCASSRGSGETQYFGPGTRLLVL.

This chain connects TRBV9 to TRBJ1-6; tentative D call: TRBD1 (6 bases). The ends were cut back, 2 bases at V and 7 bases at J, with 16 bases in the middle. The CDR3 extends over 16 amino acids. Germline assignment: CDR1 SGDLS and CDR2 YYNGEE. The DNA of the CDR3 is TGTGCCAGCAGCGTCACACCCAGGGGAGAGAATTCACCCCTCCACTTT. It specifies CASSVTPRGENSPLHF.

This clonotype was observed a few times. The rearrangement uses TRBV7-9 and TRBJ1-4, with TRBD1 matching over 12 bases. V lost 5 bases, J lost 8 bases, and 3 bases stayed unmatched. Germline assignment: CDR1 SEHNR and CDR2 FQNEAQ (reference sequence). CDR3 size: 14 residues. The CDR3 nucleotides read TGTGCCAGCAGCCCGGGACAGGGGGCCGAAAAACTGTTTTTT. Its protein is CASSPGQGAEKLFF. The full variable domain, rest sourced from reference TRBV7-9 and TRBJ1-4, is DTGVSQNPRHKITKRGQNVTFRCDPISEHNRLYWYRQTLGQGPEFLTYFQNEAQLEKSRLLSDRFSAERPKGSFSTLEIQRTEQGDSAMYLCASSPGQGAEKLFFGSGTQLSVL.

V is TRBV10-3 and J is TRBJ2-7; D not resolved. Trimming removed 10 bases at V and 0 bases at J, with 7 bases between. CDR1 ENHRY and CDR2 SYGVKD come from the germline V gene. This CDR3 region has 11 residues. The CDR3 DNA follows: TGTGCCAGCCAAAGCTCCTACGAGCAGTACTTC. Its translation: CASQSSYEQYF.

The chain employs TRBV5-1 and TRBJ2-3; 8 bases match TRBD2. The CDR3 is made up of 17 amino acids. CDR1 and CDR2 (germline): SGHRS, YFSETQ. Trimming at V came to 3 bases and at J to 3 bases, leaving 12 bases not matched to a gene. CDR3 residues: CASSSSGQGGGTDTQYF. The CDR3 DNA follows: TGCGCCAGCAGCTCATCGGGCCAGGGCGGGGGGACAGATACGCAGTATTTT.